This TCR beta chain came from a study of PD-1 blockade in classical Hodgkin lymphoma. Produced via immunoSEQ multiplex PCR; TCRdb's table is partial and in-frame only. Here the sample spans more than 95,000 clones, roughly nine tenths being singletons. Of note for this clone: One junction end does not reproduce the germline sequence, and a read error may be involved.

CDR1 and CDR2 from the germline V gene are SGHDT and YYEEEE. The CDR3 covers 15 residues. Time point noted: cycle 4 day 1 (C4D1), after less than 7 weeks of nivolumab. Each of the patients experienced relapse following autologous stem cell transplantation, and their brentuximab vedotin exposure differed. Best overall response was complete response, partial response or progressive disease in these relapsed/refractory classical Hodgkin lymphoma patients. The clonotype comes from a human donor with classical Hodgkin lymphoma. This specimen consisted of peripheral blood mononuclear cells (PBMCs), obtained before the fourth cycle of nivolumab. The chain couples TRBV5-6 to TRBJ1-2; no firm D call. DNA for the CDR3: TGTGCCAGCACCTTGGGCCTCCGTCGTATTCGGGGCTACACCTTC. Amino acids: CASTLGLRRIRGYTF. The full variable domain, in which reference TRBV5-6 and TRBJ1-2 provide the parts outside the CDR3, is DAGVTQSPTHLIKTRGQQVTLRCSPKSGHDTVSWYQQALGQGPQFIFQYYEEEERQRGNFPDRFSGHQFPNYSSELNVNALLLGDSALYLCASTLGLRRIRGYTFGSGTRLTVV.